The 23 T cell receptor beta chains reported below all come from one sample, sequenced in a study of Graves' ophthalmopathy and Graves' hyperthyroidism. Amplification of TCR beta CDR3 regions used RNA transcripts. RT-PCR was first run with HTBI primers, then multiplex PCR in a second round. Via MiXCR, TCRdb re-called the multiplex PCR reads, giving one row per CDR3 protein. The table lists a few hundred thousand distinct CDR3 sequences, 15% to 17% of them singletons. The source material was peripheral blood. Receptors originate from a woman aged 18-29 years with stable Graves' hyperthyroidism.

This clonotype has a count of ten or more. The chain couples TRBV11-2 to TRBJ2-7, with 12 bases lining up with TRBD2. The CDR3 runs 16 residues. The junction had 14 bases not matched to a gene; V was cut back by 7 bases and J by 7 bases. Germline V gives CDR1 SGHAT, CDR2 FQNNGV. The CDR3 DNA sequence: TGTGCCAGCAACCAAACGGGACTAGCGGGCCCTACGGAGCAGTACTTC. As protein: CASNQTGLAGPTEQYF.

This clonotype has at least ten counts. The chain carries TRBV11-2 and TRBJ2-2, with no clear D. The V end lost 8 bases, the J end lost 1 base, and 11 bases lay between the germline ends. Germline V lookup: CDR1 SGHAT, CDR2 FQNNGV. This CDR3 comprises 14 residues. CDR3 bases: TGTGCCAGCTACCTAACCGGGAACACCGGGGAGCTGTTTTTT. It specifies CASYLTGNTGELFF.

The chain combines TRBV29-1 with TRBJ2-7; 11 nucleotides agree with TRBD1. The germline CDR1 and CDR2 sequences are SQVTM and ANQGSEA. The CDR3 covers 13 residues. J lost 2 bases, V lost 6 bases, and 3 bases had no gene match. The CDR3 sequence: CSVVGQGAYEQYF. CDR3 nucleotide sequence: TGCAGCGTCGTGGGACAGGGGGCCTACGAGCAGTACTTC.

Many counts were recorded for this clonotype. The CDR3 bases are TGTGCCAGTAGTATTGACAGAGTGAACACTGAAGCTTTCTTT. Amino acids: CASSIDRVNTEAFF. This chain joins TRBV19 and TRBJ1-1; TRBD1 is a possible D gene (5 bases). The V gene's germline CDR1 is LNHDA and CDR2 SQIVND (reference sequence). This CDR3 contains 14 residues. Trimming left V 3 bases short and J 0 bases short, with 8 bases between.

A few counts support this clonotype. The chain joins TRBV6-1 to TRBJ2-7, with D uncertain. This CDR3 is 13 amino acids long. V lost 2 bases and J 1 base, leaving 6 bases between the germline ends. CDR1 and CDR2 from the germline V gene are MNHNS and SASEGT. The CDR3 region has the DNA TGTGCCAGCAGTGAACTATGGTCCTACGAGCAGTACTTC. This encodes CASSELWSYEQYF.

The chain uses TRBV29-1 and TRBJ2-5; D could derive from TRBD1 or TRBD2 (5 bases each). Germline CDR1 and CDR2: SQVTM and ANQGSEA. The CDR3 has 12 amino acids. The V gene lost 6 bases and the J gene lost 3 bases, with 11 bases spanning the gap. The DNA of the CDR3 is TGCAGCGTACGAGGGGCGGAAGAGACCCAGTACTTC. Residues: CSVRGAEETQYF.

The CDR3 protein is CRGDVGSLHYQPQHF. CDR3 sequence (DNA): TGCAGAGGGGATGTGGGGTCCTTACACTATCAGCCCCAGCATTTT. The V call is TRBV29-1, the J call TRBJ1-5, with a possible D match to TRBD1 (5 bases). There are 15 residues in the CDR3. CDR1 and CDR2 from the germline V gene are SQVTM and ANQGSEA.

CDR3 sequence: CASSVSPSRTSSSETQYF. The CDR3 DNA is TGTGCCAGCAGCGTATCTCCGTCCCGGACTAGCTCCTCTGAGACCCAGTACTTC. V gene TRBV9 combines with J gene TRBJ2-5; 8 nucleotides align to TRBD2. The CDR3 length is 18 residues. CDR1 SGDLS and CDR2 YYNGEE come from the germline V gene. Unmatched junction bases numbered 16, after V lost 1 base and J lost 5 bases.

Ten or more counts support this clonotype. The chain employs TRBV7-9 and TRBJ1-2; D call uncertain. V lost 0 bases and J 7 bases, leaving 9 bases between the germline ends. Germline CDR1 SEHNR, CDR2 FQNEAQ (reference sequence). CDR3 length equals 13 residues. Written as DNA, the CDR3 is TGTGCCAGCAGCTTAGCCGGGGTTCGTGGCTACACCTTC. Translated, it gives CASSLAGVRGYTF.

The rearrangement links TRBV4-1 to TRBJ1-6; D is ambiguous. This CDR3 has 16 residues. Looked up from germline, CDR1 is MGHRA and CDR2 is YSYEKL. Trimming left V 3 bases short and J 0 bases short, with 9 bases between. Written as DNA, the CDR3 is TGCGCCAGCAGCCAGTTAGAGAGCTCCTATAATTCACCCCTCCACTTT. Translated: CASSQLESSYNSPLHF.

Comments on this clonotype: Possible read error: a much larger clone is one base away. The chain employs TRBV18 and TRBJ1-1; D is undetermined. The CDR3 loop spans 13 amino acids. The V gene's germline CDR1 is KGHSH and CDR2 LQKENI. CDR3 DNA: TGTGCCAGCTCTGTTCTAGAGAGCACTGAAGCTTGCTTT. Amino acid sequence: CASSVLESTEACF.

This clonotype was seen ten or more times. The chain combines TRBV3-1 with TRBJ2-7; 7 bases are a match to TRBD1. There are 14 residues in the CDR3. Germline V CDR1 and CDR2: LGHDT, YNNKEL (reference sequence). The V and J ends lost 6 bases and 4 bases, in that order; junction bases with no gene match: 9. This CDR3 reads CASSRGQDQYEQYF. For the CDR3, the DNA is TGTGCCAGCAGTAGAGGACAGGACCAATACGAGCAGTACTTC.

This clonotype was seen at least ten times. The genes are TRBV2 and TRBJ2-7; possibly TRBD1 for D (5 bases). Trimming stripped 6 bases from V and 4 bases from J, with 13 bases between. There are 13 residues in the CDR3. CDR1 and CDR2 (germline): SNHLY, FYNNEI. The CDR3 spells CASSLVGVYEQYF. CDR3 nucleotide sequence: TGTGCCAGCAGCCTCGTAGGGGTGTACGAGCAGTACTTC.

The gene calls are TRBV10-2 and TRBJ1-5, with a possible D match to TRBD1 (5 bases). Germline assignment: CDR1 WSHSY and CDR2 SAAADI. The CDR3 spans 15 residues. Trimming stripped 2 bases from V and 8 bases from J, with 16 bases between. CDR3 sequence reads: CASSEAFAGTEPQHF. The DNA for the CDR3 is TGCGCCAGCAGTGAGGCATTTGCAGGGACGGAGCCCCAGCATTTT.

This clonotype has at least ten counts. The chain combines TRBV7-8 with TRBJ2-7; perhaps TRBD1 as D (5 bases). CDR3 length: 15 residues. V lost 1 base and J 0 bases, leaving 10 bases between the germline ends. Germline CDR1 SGHVS, CDR2 FQNEAQ. The CDR3 DNA is TGTGCCAGCAGCTTAGAGTCCCAGGGCTCCTACGAGCAGTACTTC. Its translation is CASSLESQGSYEQYF.

This chain joins TRBV5-5 and TRBJ1-3; possible D gene TRBD1, 5 bases. The CDR3 extends over 15 amino acids. Trimming removed 5 bases from V and 4 bases from J, with 16 bases in between. CDR1 is SGHKS and CDR2 is YYEKEE in the germline V gene (reference sequence). Written as DNA, the CDR3 is TGTGCCAGCAGTCTTCTGGGGGTCGACGGAAACACCATATATTTT. This codes for CASSLLGVDGNTIYF.

The sample holds many counts of this clonotype. V and J are TRBV11-2 and TRBJ2-7; D gene unclear. The CDR3 runs to 12 residues. Germline V gene data show CDR1 as SGHAT and CDR2 as FQNNGV. V lost 7 bases and J lost 5, with 12 bases in between. The CDR3 DNA sequence: TGTGCCAGCACCTTCGAGACCGACGAGCAGTACTTC. Protein product: CASTFETDEQYF.

This clonotype appeared many times. The chain recombines TRBV5-1 with TRBJ1-1, with D maybe TRBD1 (5 bases). The V gene's germline CDR1 is SGHRS and CDR2 YFSETQ. The CDR3 spans 14 residues. With 7 bases removed from V and 1 base from J, the gap between germline ends came to 14 bases. This CDR3 reads CASRLSQGNTEAFF. The DNA of the CDR3 is TGCGCCAGCCGCCTTTCGCAGGGGAACACTGAAGCTTTCTTT.

In this sample, this clonotype turned up many times. This rearrangement joins TRBV20-1 to TRBJ2-7, with a tentative D call TRBD1 (6 bases). The length of the CDR3 is 15 residues. Germline V CDR1 and CDR2: DFQATT, SNEGSKA (reference sequence). V was pared by 2 bases and J by 2 bases, with 16 bases between. CDR3 sequence: CSARSRTGGAYEQYF. The CDR3, as DNA: TGCAGTGCTAGATCCCGGACTGGGGGCGCCTACGAGCAGTACTTC.

This chain connects TRBV6-9 to TRBJ2-5, with TRBD2 matching 8 bases. Germline CDR1 reads MNHGY; CDR2 reads SVAAGI. The CDR3 runs to 15 residues. The V gene end was trimmed by 5 bases and the J gene end by 3 bases; junction bases not matched to a gene: 8. The CDR3 nucleotides are TGTGCCAGCAGTCTACCCACTAGCGGCGAAGAGACCCAGTACTTC. Translation: CASSLPTSGEETQYF.

This clonotype was counted ten times or more. The gene calls are TRBV12-3 or TRBV12-4 and TRBJ2-7; no definite D call. The CDR3 contains 15 residues. Trimming took 2 bases from V and 3 from J, leaving 14 bases between them. The CDR3 loop reads CASSLLGMQSYEQYF. The CDR3 DNA sequence: TGTGCCAGCAGTTTATTAGGGATGCAAAGCTACGAGCAGTACTTC.

This clonotype was observed many times. This chain links TRBV7-2 with TRBJ2-5; 10 nucleotides match TRBD2. Trimming at V came to 5 bases and at J to 5 bases, leaving 11 bases not matched to a gene. The CDR3 runs 16 residues. Germline V lookup: CDR1 SGHTA, CDR2 FQGNSA. CDR3 region: CASSPVERGGPETQYF. As DNA, the CDR3 is TGTGCCAGCAGCCCCGTAGAGCGGGGGGGCCCGGAGACCCAGTACTTC.

This clonotype was picked up a small number of times. The chain uses TRBV3-1 and TRBJ2-2, with D perhaps given as TRBD1 or TRBD2 (5 bases each). The CDR3 is 15 amino acids. The V gene lost 1 base and the J gene lost 7 bases, with 13 bases spanning the gap. The germline CDR1 and CDR2 sequences are LGHDT and YNNKEL (reference sequence). The CDR3 sequence is CASSQGGSGSGELFF. The CDR3 nucleotides read TGTGCCAGCAGCCAAGGGGGGTCAGGGAGCGGGGAGCTGTTTTTT.